Shown below are 12 T cell receptor beta chains from a single sample sequenced in a study of blood T cell repertoires in COVID-19 (dated by TCRdb to 2019 to 2021). Libraries came from the immunoSEQ multiplex PCR assay. TCRdb provides this immuneACCESS table in a form limited to in-frame rearrangements. Some clones are lacking; in checked studies, under half of them reflect an unresolved V gene, and why the rest are absent is not known. Within this sample are about 130,000 clones, with less than 90% of them counted one time only. The top ten constitute approximately 2.2% of the sample. Sample: PBMCs or T cells enriched from blood (not recorded which). Receptors were obtained from a woman in her fifties or sixties who had recovered from COVID-19.

The V call is TRBV6-1, the J call TRBJ2-7, with 7 bases fitting TRBD1. Losses at the gene ends were 1 base for V and 2 bases for J; bases not matched to a gene: 8. The CDR3 has 16 residues. Per germline, CDR1 MNHNS and CDR2 SASEGT. In DNA, the CDR3 is TGTGCCAGCAGTGAAGGGTGGGGACAGAGTACCTACGAGCAGTACTTC. Protein: CASSEGWGQSTYEQYF.

V usage is TRBV27 and J usage is TRBJ2-7, with D perhaps TRBD2 (7 bases). The CDR3 spans 13 residues. Trimming pared 3 bases from V and 5 bases from J, leaving 11 bases between. The germline gives CDR1 MNHEY, CDR2 SMNVEV (reference sequence). CDR3 in amino acids: CASSFGGGHEQYF. CDR3 nucleotides: TGTGCCAGCAGTTTTGGGGGGGGCCACGAGCAGTACTTC.

In its sample, this clone was seen once. One end of the junction fails to match germline, which may point to a read error. This rearrangement joins TRBV7-7 to TRBJ2-2; 8 bases line up with TRBD1. Germline CDR1 SSHAT, CDR2 FNYEAQ (reference sequence). The CDR3 length is 15 residues. The CDR3 here is CASSGASGGSGELFF. The CDR3 DNA reads TGTGCTAGCAGCGGTGCCTCAGGGGGCTCCGGGGAGCTGTTTTTT.

J is TRBJ2-2 and V is TRBV6-4; D is perhaps TRBD2 (7 bases). V lost 5 bases and J lost 4, with 11 bases in between. This CDR3 contains 14 residues. Germline V gene data show CDR1 as MRHNA and CDR2 as SNTAGT. The chain's CDR3 is CASSPRGATGELFF. The DNA of the CDR3 is TGTGCCAGCAGTCCACGGGGGGCCACCGGGGAGCTGTTTTTT.

Points on this clone: Other DNA variants within this sample encode the same CDR3. The chain links TRBV6-5 to TRBJ1-4, with D possibly TRBD1 on 5 matching bases. The CDR3 totals 14 residues. Germline V gene data show CDR1 as MNHEY and CDR2 as SVGAGI. Trimming took off 2 bases at V and 7 bases at J, with 11 bases between the two ends. CDR3 protein: CASSYSGGSEKLFF. In DNA, the CDR3 is TGTGCCAGCAGTTACAGTGGGGGGAGTGAAAAACTGTTTTTT.

This sequence joins TRBV5-1 and TRBJ1-6; TRBD1 is a possible D gene (6 bases). The CDR3 runs to 15 residues. CDR1 and CDR2 from the germline V gene are SGHRS and YFSETQ. Trimming left V 0 bases short and J 6 bases short, with 10 bases between. The CDR3 DNA reads TGCGCCAGCAGCTTGGAGGGGGTGGGTAATTCACCCCTCCACTTT. Translating it yields CASSLEGVGNSPLHF.

The J gene is TRBJ1-5, the V gene TRBV2; D may be TRBD1 (6 bases). The CDR3 covers 14 residues. V was shortened by 6 bases and J by 2 bases, with 11 bases between the two germline ends. Germline CDR1 is SNHLY and CDR2 is FYNNEI. The DNA of the CDR3 is TGTGCCAGCAGGGCCAGACAGGGCAATCAGCCCCAGCATTTT. Protein product: CASRARQGNQPQHF.

This chain links TRBV2 with TRBJ2-1, with 10 bases identical to TRBD2. The germline gives CDR1 SNHLY, CDR2 FYNNEI. The CDR3 is 13 residues long. V was clipped by 4 bases and J by 10 bases; unmatched bases: 4. The CDR3 DNA sequence: TGTGCCAGCAGTGCAATAGCGGGGGGCGAGCAGTTCTTC. It translates to CASSAIAGGEQFF.

The chain is built from TRBV7-8 and TRBJ1-5, with 8 bases matching TRBD1. This CDR3 region has 16 residues. With 1 base clipped from V and 7 bases from J, the junction kept 9 bases outside the gene matches. The germline V gene encodes CDR1 SGHVS and CDR2 FQNEAQ. The CDR3 DNA follows: TGTGCCAGCAGCTTAGTGGGACAGGTATTGGAACAGCCCCAGCATTTT. Translation: CASSLVGQVLEQPQHF.

J is TRBJ2-2 and V is TRBV7-8, with D perhaps matching TRBD1 (5 bases). CDR1 and CDR2 (germline): SGHVS, FQNEAQ. V was shortened by 5 bases and J by 5 bases, with 15 bases between the two germline ends. This CDR3 contains 15 residues. In nucleotides, the CDR3 is TGTGCCAGCAGCCGAGACAGCCTAAGGACCGGGGAGCTGTTTTTT. Its translation is CASSRDSLRTGELFF.

V and J are TRBV3-1 (or the pseudogene TRBV3-2) and TRBJ2-7; TRBD2 agrees at 13 bases. The V gene's germline CDR1 is LGHDT and CDR2 YNNKEL (reference sequence). V lost 1 base, J lost 0 bases, and 12 bases stayed unmatched. This CDR3 has 20 amino acids. The CDR3 DNA sequence: TGTGCCAGCAGCCAAGGGGTGCCCCTGGGACTAGCGGGGATCTCCTACGAGCAGTACTTC. This gives the protein CASSQGVPLGLAGISYEQYF.

The chain employs TRBV15 and TRBJ2-7; the D gene is possibly TRBD1 (5 bases). This CDR3 comprises 15 residues. Trimming removed 0 bases at V and 6 bases at J, with 15 bases between. The germline gives CDR1 LNHNV, CDR2 YYDKDF (reference sequence). DNA of the CDR3: TGTGCCACCAGCAGAGATGTGGCAGGGCCGGGCGAGCAGTACTTC. This gives the protein CATSRDVAGPGEQYF. The full variable domain, in which reference TRBV15 and TRBJ2-7 provide the parts outside the CDR3, is DAMVIQNPRYQVTQFGKPVTLSCSQTLNHNVMYWYQQKSSQAPKLLFHYYDKDFNNEADTPDNFQSRRPNTSFCFLDIRSPGLGDTAMYLCATSRDVAGPGEQYFGPGTRLTVT.